This record covers a single T cell receptor (beta chain). The CDR3 consists of 15 residues. Germline values: CDR1 MNHEY, CDR2 SVGAGI. Trimming cost V 6 bases and J 7 bases; bases outside gene matches: 11. Authors' data handling: Nucleated cell counts were estimated from reference gene primer amplification. Sequencing used immunoSEQ multiplex PCR; TCRdb keeps in-frame clones, though not all of them. For V, J and clone size, that table is used; D and trimming come from the DNA. The profile shows about 99,000 clones, around 88% of them singletons. The sample comes from a study of blood T cell repertoires in COVID-19. Background on the study: The United States, Italy and Spain were the sources of the acute and convalescent COVID-19 samples. Sources were T cells, B-cell-depleted T cells, or PBMCs; the material itself was cDNA or gDNA.

The chain employs TRBV6-5 and TRBJ2-3; TRBD2 agrees at 9 bases. This receptor was obtained from a human donor in a cohort sampled during active COVID-19. The specimen was peripheral blood. This CDR3 reads CASSLVAGVTHTQYF. DNA for the CDR3: TGTGCCAGCAGCCTCGTAGCGGGGGTCACCCATACGCAGTATTTT.